This is a list of T cell receptor beta chains from one sample in a study of T cells after yellow fever vaccination. TCRdb reprocessed the 5' RACE reads with MiXCR, giving one entry per CDR3 protein. Here the sample spans more than 300,000 distinct CDR3 sequences, about 10% being singletons. The sequencing here drew on CD4+ T cells sorted from PBMCs, taken 45 days after the yellow fever booster vaccination. These receptor sequences come from a man younger than 35 who received the YFV17D yellow fever vaccine. Both conserved end residues are part of each CDR3. The D gene is left open where the match is weak.

CDR3 protein	V gene	J gene	D gene
CASSLLGGTEAFF	TRBV12-3/TRBV12-4	TRBJ1-1	NA
CAWSVLQGLAFF	TRBV30	TRBJ1-1	TRBD1
CASSLGGGQYF	TRBV11-2	TRBJ2-3	TRBD2
CASSQDFGLEQFF	TRBV4-2	TRBJ2-1	NA
CASSSYTLNEKLFF	TRBV7-2	TRBJ1-4	NA
CSARDGTNYGYTF	TRBV20-1	TRBJ1-2	NA
CSARDRASRNQPQHF	TRBV20-1	TRBJ1-5	NA
CASRTRGDTRYF	TRBV12-3/TRBV12-4	TRBJ2-3	NA
CASNPGSSYNEQFF	TRBV19	TRBJ2-1	NA
CAIGGGPYGYTF	TRBV24-1	TRBJ1-2	NA
CASSYQGAYNEQFF	TRBV5-4	TRBJ2-1	TRBD1
CASSPSGTRGEKLFF	TRBV5-1	TRBJ1-4	NA
CASSPWDGRSWGSPLHF	TRBV9	TRBJ1-6	NA
CAIRSSGTGDFYGYTF	TRBV10-3	TRBJ1-2	TRBD1
CASRQAAGVTGELFF	TRBV12-3/TRBV12-4	TRBJ2-2	NA
CASSLEDGYYGYTF	TRBV5-6	TRBJ1-2	NA
CASGPGDSFILGTEAFF	TRBV5-1	TRBJ1-1	TRBD1
CASSLSVSRYNEQFF	TRBV12-3/TRBV12-4	TRBJ2-1	NA
CASSFKGLHEQYF	TRBV7-9	TRBJ2-7	NA
CASSVEVRVDSRYTF	TRBV9	TRBJ1-2	NA
CASSSLAGGWDEQFF	TRBV6-2/TRBV6-3	TRBJ2-1	TRBD2
CASSFRGGTGNTGELFF	TRBV5-1	TRBJ2-2	TRBD1
CSAGGGLTDTQYF	TRBV20-1	TRBJ2-3	TRBD2
CASSGQSSNQPQHF	TRBV2	TRBJ1-5	TRBD1
CATSEGNTGELFF	TRBV24-1	TRBJ2-2	NA
CASSRDIYQPQHF	TRBV27	TRBJ1-5	NA
CASGGAGETQYF	TRBV28	TRBJ2-5	NA
CASSTRTSGTQYF	TRBV19	TRBJ2-5	TRBD2
CASSQEILGFFSGELFF	TRBV4-3	TRBJ2-2	NA
CASSLRQGAGEQFF	TRBV11-1	TRBJ2-1	TRBD1
CASSLTTKETQYF	TRBV3-1	TRBJ2-5	NA
CASSYSSVRGVYNEQFF	TRBV6-2/TRBV6-3	TRBJ2-1	NA
CASSIETGQTYEQYF	TRBV7-2	TRBJ2-7	TRBD1
CASSLVDGWGDTQYF	TRBV12-3/TRBV12-4	TRBJ2-3	NA
CASSEAARAWVNTEAFF	TRBV6-1	TRBJ1-1	NA
CASSMGQAVGYTF	TRBV7-9	TRBJ1-2	TRBD1
CASTPGTGGSNEKLFF	TRBV6-5	TRBJ1-4	TRBD1
CASSRNFLGVDTEAFF	TRBV4-3	TRBJ1-1	NA
CASSQWPPRGNPKNIQYF	TRBV23-1	TRBJ2-4	NA
CASSGTGGEQYF	TRBV2	TRBJ2-7	TRBD1
CASSLSGSGADTQYF	TRBV7-2	TRBJ2-3	TRBD2
CAWTRHQNTEAFF	TRBV30	TRBJ1-1	NA
CASSHPGPETYEQYF	TRBV4-2	TRBJ2-7	NA
CSAIQTGRTTEAFF	TRBV29-1	TRBJ1-1	NA
CASSFASGRNGYTF	TRBV27	TRBJ1-2	NA
CASSQDKGVAYGYTF	TRBV4-1	TRBJ1-2	NA
CASSGSVGRNEKLFF	TRBV2	TRBJ1-4	NA
CASTGGGGRDTGELFF	TRBV4-3	TRBJ2-2	NA
CASSQDLQGPETQYF	TRBV5-4	TRBJ2-5	NA
CASSFFGGQSRVVGYTF	TRBV7-9	TRBJ1-2	NA
CASSFAGTNTQYF	TRBV5-4	TRBJ2-3	NA
CASSHLQQGAREKLFF	TRBV12-3/TRBV12-4	TRBJ1-4	TRBD1